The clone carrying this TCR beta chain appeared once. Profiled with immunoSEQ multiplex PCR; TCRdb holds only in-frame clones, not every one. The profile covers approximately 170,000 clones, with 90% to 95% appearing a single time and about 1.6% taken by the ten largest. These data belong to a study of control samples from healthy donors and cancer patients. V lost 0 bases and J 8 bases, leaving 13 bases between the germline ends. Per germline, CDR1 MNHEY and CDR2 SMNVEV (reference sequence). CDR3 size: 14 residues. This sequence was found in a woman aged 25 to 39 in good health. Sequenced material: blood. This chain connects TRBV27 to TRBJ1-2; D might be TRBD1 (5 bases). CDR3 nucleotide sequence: TGTGCCAGCAGTTTATCGAGGGGCGGAAGGGGCTACACCTTC. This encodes CASSLSRGGRGYTF.